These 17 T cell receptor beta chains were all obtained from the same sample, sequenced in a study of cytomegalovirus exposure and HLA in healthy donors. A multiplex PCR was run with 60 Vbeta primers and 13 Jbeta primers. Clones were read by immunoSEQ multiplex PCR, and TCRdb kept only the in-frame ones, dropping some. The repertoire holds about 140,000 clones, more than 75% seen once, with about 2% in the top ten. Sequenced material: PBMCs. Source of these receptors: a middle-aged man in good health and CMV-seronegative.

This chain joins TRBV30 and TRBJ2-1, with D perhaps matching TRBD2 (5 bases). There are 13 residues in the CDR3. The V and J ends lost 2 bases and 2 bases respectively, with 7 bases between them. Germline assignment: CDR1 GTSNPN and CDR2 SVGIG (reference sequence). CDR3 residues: CAWSPGAYNEQFF. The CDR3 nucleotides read TGTGCCTGGAGTCCCGGGGCCTACAATGAGCAGTTCTTC.

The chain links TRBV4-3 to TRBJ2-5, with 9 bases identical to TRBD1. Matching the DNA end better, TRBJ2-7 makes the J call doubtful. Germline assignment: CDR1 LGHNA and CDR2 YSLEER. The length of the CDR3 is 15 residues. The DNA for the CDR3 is TGCGCCAGCAGCCAGCACGGGACAGGGTCGTACGAGCAGTACTTC. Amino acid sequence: CASSQHGTGSYEQYF.

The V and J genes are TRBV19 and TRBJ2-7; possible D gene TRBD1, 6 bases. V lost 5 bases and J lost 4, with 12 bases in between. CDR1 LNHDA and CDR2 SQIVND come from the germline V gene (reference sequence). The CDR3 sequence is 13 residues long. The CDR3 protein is CASSETGCYEQYF. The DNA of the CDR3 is TGTGCCAGTAGTGAAACAGGGTGTTACGAGCAGTACTTC. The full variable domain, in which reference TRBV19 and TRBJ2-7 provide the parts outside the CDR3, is DGGITQSPKYLFRKEGQNVTLSCEQNLNHDAMYWYRQDPGQGLRLIYYSQIVNDFQKGDIAEGYSVSREKKESFPLTVTSAQKNPTAFYLCASSETGCYEQYFGPGTRLTVT.

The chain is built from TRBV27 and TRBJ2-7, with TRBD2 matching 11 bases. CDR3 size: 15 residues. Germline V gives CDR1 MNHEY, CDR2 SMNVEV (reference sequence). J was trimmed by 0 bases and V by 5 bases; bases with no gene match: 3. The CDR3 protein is CASSQGLAVSYEQYF. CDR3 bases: TGTGCCAGCAGTCAGGGACTAGCGGTCTCCTACGAGCAGTACTTC.

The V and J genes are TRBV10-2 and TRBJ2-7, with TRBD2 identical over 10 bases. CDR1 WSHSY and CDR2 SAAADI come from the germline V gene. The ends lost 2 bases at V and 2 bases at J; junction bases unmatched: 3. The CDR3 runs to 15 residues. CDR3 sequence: CASSEEAGGAYEQYF. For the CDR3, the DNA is TGCGCCAGCAGTGAGGAAGCGGGAGGGGCCTACGAGCAGTACTTC.

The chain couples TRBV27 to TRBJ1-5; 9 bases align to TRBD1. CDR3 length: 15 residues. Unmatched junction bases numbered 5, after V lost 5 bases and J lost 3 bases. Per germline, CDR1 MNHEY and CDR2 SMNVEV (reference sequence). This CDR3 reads CASSPGQGNNQPQHF. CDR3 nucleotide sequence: TGTGCCAGCAGTCCCGGACAGGGGAACAATCAGCCCCAGCATTTT.

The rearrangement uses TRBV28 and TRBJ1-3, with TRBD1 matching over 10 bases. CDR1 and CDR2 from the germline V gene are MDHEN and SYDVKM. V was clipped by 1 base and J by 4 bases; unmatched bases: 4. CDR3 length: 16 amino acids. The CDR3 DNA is TGTGCCAGCAGTTTATCTGGGACAGGGGTAGGAAACACCATATATTTT. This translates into CASSLSGTGVGNTIYF. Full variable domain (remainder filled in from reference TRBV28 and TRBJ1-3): DVKVTQSSRYLVKRTGEKVFLECVQDMDHENMFWYRQDPGLGLRLIYFSYDVKMKEKGDIPEGYSVSREKKERFSLILESASTNQTSMYLCASSLSGTGVGNTIYFGEGSWLTVV.

The CDR3 nucleotides are TGCGCCAGCAGTGAGTCGACTCGGGGTCGGGACAGTTACAATGAGCAGTTCTTC. This sequence encodes CASSESTRGRDSYNEQFF. The gene calls are TRBV10-1 and TRBJ2-1; the match to TRBD1 covers 7 bases. From germline, CDR1 is WNHNN and CDR2 SYGVQD (reference sequence). Germline trimming cut 0 bases from V and 4 bases from J; bases unmatched to any gene: 12. The CDR3 consists of 18 residues.

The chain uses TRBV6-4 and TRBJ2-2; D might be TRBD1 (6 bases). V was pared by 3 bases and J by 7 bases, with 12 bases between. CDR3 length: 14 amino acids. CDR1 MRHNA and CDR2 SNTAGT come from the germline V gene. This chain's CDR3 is CASSEGASGGELFF. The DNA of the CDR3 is TGTGCCAGCAGTGAGGGGGCATCGGGCGGGGAGCTGTTTTTT.

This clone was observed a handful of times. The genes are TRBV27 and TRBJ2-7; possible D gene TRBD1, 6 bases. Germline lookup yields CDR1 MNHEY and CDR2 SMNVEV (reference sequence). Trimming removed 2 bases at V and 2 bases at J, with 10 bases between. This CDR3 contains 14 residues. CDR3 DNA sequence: TGTGCCAGCAGTTTAGGGGGCGGAGCCTACGAGCAGTACTTC. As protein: CASSLGGGAYEQYF.

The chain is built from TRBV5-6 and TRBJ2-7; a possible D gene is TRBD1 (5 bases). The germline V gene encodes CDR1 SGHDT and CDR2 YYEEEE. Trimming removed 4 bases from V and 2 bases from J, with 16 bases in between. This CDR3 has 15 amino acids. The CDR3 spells CASSPYGAGAYEQYF. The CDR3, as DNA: TGTGCCAGCAGCCCGTATGGGGCTGGAGCCTACGAGCAGTACTTC. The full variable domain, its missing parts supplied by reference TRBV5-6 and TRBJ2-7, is DAGVTQSPTHLIKTRGQQVTLRCSPKSGHDTVSWYQQALGQGPQFIFQYYEEEERQRGNFPDRFSGHQFPNYSSELNVNALLLGDSALYLCASSPYGAGAYEQYFGPGTRLTVT.

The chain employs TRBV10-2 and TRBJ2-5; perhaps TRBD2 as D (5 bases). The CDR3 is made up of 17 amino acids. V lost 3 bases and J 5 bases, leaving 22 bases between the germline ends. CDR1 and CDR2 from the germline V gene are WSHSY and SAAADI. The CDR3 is CASSEFLEHRRGETQYF. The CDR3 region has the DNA TGCGCCAGCAGTGAATTTTTGGAACACCGACGAGGGGAGACCCAGTACTTC.

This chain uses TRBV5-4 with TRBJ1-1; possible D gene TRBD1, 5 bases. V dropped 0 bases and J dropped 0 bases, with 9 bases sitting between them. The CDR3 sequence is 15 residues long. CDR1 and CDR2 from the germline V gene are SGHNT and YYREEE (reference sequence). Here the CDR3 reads CASSLGFRVNTEAFF. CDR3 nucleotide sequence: TGTGCCAGCAGCTTGGGATTCAGGGTGAACACTGAAGCTTTCTTT.

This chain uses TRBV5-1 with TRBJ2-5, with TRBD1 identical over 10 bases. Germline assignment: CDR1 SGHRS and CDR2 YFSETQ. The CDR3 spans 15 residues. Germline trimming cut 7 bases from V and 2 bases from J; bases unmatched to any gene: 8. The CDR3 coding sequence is TGCGCCAGCCGACGGGGACAGGGGCCTCAAGAGACCCAGTACTTC. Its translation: CASRRGQGPQETQYF.

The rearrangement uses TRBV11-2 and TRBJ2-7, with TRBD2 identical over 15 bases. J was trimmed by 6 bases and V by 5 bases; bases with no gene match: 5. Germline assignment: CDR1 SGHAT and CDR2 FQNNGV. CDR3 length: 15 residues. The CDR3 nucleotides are TGTGCCAGCAGCCCCGGACTAGCGGGGGGGCTCGAGCAGTACTTC. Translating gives CASSPGLAGGLEQYF.

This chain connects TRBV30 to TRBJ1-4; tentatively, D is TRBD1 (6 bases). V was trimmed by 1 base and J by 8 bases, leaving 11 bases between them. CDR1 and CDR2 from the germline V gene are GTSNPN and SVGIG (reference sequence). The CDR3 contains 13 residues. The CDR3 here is CAWSEDRGEKLFF. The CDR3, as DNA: TGTGCCTGGAGTGAGGACAGAGGCGAAAAACTGTTTTTT.

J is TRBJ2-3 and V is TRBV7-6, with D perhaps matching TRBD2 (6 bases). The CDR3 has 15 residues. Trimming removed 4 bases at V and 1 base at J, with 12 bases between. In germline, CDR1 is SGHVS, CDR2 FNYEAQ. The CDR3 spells CASSSLASGTDTQYF. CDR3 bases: TGTGCCAGCAGCTCCCTAGCGTCGGGCACAGATACGCAGTATTTT.